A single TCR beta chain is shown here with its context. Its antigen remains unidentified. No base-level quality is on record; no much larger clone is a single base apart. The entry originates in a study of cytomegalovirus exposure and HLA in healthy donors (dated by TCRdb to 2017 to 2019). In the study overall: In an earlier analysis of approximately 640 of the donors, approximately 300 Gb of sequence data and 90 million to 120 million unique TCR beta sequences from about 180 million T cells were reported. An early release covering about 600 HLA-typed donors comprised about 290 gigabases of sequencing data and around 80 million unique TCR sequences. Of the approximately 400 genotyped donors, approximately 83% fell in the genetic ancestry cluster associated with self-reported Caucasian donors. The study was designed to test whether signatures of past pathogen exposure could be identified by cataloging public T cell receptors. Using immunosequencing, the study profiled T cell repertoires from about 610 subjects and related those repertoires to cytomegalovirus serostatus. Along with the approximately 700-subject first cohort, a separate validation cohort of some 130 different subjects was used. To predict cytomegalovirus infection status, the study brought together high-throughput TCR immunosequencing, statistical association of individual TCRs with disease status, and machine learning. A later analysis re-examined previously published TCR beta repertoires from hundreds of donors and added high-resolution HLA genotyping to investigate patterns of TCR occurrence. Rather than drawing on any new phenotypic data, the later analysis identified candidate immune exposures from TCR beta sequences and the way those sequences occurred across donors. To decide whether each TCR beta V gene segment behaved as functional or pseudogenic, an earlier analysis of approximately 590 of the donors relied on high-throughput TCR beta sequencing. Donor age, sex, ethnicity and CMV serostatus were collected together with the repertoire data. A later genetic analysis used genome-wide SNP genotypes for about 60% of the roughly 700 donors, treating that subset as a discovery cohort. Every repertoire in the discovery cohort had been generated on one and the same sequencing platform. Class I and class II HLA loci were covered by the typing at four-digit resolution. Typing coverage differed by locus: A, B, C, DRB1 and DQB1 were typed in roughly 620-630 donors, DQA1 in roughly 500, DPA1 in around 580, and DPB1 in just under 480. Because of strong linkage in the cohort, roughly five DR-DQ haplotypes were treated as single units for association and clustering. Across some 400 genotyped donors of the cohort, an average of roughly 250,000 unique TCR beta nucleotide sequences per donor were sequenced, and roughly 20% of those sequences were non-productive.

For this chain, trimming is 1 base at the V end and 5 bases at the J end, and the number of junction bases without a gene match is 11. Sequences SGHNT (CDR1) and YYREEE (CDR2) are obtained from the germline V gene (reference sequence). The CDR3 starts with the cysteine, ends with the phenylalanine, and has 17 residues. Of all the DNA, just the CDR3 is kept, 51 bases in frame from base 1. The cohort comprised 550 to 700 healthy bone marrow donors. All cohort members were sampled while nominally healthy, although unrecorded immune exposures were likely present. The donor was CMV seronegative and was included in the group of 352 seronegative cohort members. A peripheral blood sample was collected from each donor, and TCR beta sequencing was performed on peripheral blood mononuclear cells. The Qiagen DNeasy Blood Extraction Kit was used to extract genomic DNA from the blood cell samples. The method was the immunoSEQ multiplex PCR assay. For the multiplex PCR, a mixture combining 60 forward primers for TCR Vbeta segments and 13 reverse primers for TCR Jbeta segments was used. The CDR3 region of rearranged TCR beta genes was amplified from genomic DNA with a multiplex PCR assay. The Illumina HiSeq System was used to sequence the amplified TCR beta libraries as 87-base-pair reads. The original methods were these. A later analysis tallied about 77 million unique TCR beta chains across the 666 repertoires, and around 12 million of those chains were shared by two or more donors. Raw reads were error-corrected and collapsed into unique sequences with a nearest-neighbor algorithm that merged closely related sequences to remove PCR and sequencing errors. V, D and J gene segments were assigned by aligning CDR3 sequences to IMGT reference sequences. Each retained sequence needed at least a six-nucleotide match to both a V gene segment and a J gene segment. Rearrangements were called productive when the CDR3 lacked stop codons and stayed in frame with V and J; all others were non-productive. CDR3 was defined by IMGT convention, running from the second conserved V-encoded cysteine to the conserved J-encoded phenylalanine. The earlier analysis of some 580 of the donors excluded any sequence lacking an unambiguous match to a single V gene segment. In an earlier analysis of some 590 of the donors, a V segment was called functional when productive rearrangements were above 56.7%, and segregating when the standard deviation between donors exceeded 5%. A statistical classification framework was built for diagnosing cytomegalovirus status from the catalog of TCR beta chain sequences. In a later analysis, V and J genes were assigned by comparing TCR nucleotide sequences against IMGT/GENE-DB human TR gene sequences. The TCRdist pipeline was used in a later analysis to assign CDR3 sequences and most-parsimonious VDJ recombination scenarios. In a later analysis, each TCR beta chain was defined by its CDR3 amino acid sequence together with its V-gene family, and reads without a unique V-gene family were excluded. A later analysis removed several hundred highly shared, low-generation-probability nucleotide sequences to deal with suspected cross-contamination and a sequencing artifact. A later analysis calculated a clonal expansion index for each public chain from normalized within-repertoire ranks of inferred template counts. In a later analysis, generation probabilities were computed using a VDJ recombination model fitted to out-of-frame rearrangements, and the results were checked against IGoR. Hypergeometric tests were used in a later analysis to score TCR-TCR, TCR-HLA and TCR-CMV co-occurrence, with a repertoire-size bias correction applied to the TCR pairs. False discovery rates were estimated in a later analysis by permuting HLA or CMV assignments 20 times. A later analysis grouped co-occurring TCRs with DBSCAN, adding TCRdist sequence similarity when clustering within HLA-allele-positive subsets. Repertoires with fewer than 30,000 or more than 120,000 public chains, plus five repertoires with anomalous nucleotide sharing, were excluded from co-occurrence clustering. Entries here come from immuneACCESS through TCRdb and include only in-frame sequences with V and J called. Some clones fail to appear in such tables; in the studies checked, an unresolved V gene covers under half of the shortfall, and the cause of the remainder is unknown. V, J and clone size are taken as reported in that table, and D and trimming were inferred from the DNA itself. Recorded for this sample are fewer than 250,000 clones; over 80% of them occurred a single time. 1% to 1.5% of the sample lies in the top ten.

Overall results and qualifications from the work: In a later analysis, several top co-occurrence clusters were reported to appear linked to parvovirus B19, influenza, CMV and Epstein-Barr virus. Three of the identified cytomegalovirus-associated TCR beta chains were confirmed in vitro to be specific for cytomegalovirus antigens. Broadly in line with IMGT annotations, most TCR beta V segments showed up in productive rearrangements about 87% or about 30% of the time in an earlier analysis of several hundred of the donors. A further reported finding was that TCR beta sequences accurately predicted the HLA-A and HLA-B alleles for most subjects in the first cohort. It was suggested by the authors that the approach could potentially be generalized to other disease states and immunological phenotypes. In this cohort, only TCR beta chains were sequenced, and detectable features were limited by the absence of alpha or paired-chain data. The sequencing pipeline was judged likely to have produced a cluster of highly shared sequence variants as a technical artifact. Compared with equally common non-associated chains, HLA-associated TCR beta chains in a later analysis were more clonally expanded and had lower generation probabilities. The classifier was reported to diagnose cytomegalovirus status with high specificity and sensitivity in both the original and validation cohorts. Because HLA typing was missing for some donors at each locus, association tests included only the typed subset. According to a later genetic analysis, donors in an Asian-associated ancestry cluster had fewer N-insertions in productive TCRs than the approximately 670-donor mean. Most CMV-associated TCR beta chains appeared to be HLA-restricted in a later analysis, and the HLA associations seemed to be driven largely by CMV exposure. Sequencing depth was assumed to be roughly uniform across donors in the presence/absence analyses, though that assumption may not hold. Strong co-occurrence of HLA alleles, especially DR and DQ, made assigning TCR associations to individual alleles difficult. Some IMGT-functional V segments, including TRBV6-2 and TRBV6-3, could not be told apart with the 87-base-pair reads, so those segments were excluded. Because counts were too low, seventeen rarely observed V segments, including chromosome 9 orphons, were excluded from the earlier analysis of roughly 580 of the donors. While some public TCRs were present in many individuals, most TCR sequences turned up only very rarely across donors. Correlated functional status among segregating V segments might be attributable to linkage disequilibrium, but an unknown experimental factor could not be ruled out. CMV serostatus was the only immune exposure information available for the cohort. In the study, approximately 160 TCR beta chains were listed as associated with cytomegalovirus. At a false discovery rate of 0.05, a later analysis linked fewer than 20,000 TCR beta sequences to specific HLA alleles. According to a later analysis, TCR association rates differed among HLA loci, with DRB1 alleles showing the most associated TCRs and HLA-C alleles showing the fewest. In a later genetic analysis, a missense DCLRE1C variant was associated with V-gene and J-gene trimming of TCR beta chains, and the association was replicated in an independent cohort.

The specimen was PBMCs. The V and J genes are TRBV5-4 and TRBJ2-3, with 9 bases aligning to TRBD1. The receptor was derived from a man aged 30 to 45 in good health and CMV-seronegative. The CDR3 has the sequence CASSLSLAGQGKDTQYF. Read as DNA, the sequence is TGTGCCAGCAGCTTGAGTCTAGCCGGACAGGGGAAAGATACGCAGTATTTT.